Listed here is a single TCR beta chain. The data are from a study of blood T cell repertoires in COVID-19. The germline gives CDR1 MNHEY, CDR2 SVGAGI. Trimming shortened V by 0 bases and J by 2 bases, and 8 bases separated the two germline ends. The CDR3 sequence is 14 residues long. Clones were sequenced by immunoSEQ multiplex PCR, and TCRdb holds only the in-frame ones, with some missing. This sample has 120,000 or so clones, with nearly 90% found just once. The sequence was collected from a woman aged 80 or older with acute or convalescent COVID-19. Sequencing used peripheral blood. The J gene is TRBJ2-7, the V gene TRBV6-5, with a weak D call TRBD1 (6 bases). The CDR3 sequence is CASSYSDRTYEQYF. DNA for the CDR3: TGTGCCAGCAGTTACTCGGACAGAACCTACGAGCAGTACTTC.